The rows below give T cell receptor beta chains drawn from one sample of a study of blood T cells in healthy people across ages. TCRdb passed the 5' RACE reads through MiXCR, listing each CDR3 protein once. Counted here are over 700,000 distinct CDR3 sequences, about 53% occurring once; the ten biggest clones make up around 41%. Input material: blood. These receptors originate from a man older than 75 in good health. The CDR3 runs from the conserved cysteine through the conserved F or W. Each record gives: V gene, CDR3 length, clone size, CDR3 protein. Clone size is stated in some rows and not others, as once, few, many or a class when expanded.

>TRBV6-1|18|few
CASSEKTSGRAGAYEQYF
>TRBV5-5|17|.
CASSLRQDTTFSYEQYF
>TRBV29-1|17|.
CSVDGGVSGSSYNEQFF
>TRBV5-1|15|.
CASNAVAGSYNEQFF
>TRBV10-3|13|.
CAISGAGARKLFF
>TRBV2|15|.
CASSETSGRAHEQFF
>TRBV20-1|14|.
CSARQGSMRETQYF
>TRBV2|13|.
CASRDHNTGELFF
>TRBV20-1|15|few
CSAPQWTSGTTEQYF
>TRBV2|13|.
CASSDRSNTEAFF
>TRBV6-4|18|.
CASSDGGRVGSSYNEQYF
>TRBV7-2|16|few
CASRSTGRGSADTQYF
>TRBV7-8|11|few
CASRGSGELFF
>TRBV3-1|15|.
CASTLWTGGQETQYF
>TRBV20-1|12|few
CSAAQGAETQYF
>TRBV7-6|14|.
CASSLWGRATEAFF
>TRBV7-9|16|.
CASSHRGGDRGNTIYF
>TRBV27|17|.
CASSLGLTGGINTEAFF
>TRBV4-1|14|.
CASSQGDHPETQYF
>TRBV6-6|17|few
CASSYSPPAGAGDEQYF
>TRBV20-1|13|.
CSARSGMGYEQYF
>TRBV12-3/TRBV12-4|13|.
CATKPQGSETQYF
>TRBV29-1|11|few
CSVEQVLGYTF
>TRBV7-2|13|.
CASSQDIPYEQYF
>TRBV14|14|few
CASSPIIIGTEAFF
>TRBV15|15|many
CATSSRTGSNQPQHF
>TRBV11-1|16|once
CASSPPEGGSHRYAYF
>TRBV10-2|12|.
CASTGTGDTIYF
>TRBV5-1|17|.
CASSRTPDGLLAYEQYF
>TRBV27|13|few
CASSLGGYQPQHF
>TRBV29-1|12|few
CSVQAGAYEQYF
>TRBV29-1|13|many
CSVRTSGQETQYF
>TRBV7-6|14|.
CASSPGGSNNEQFF
>TRBV24-1|15|.
CATSDRDRGWYEQYF
>TRBV6-2/TRBV6-3|14|.
CASSYSGDRRGYTF
>TRBV6-6|14|.
CASSYYVSGYGYTF